The source of this TCR beta chain is a study of CD8 T cells in Susac syndrome. This clonotype has a handful of counts. Antigen specificity is unknown. Sequencing targeted TCR beta in blood CD8+ and CD4+ T cells. TEMRA cells were FACS-enriched, unlike CD8+ and CD4+ T cells, which were negatively isolated. General study results and limits: The relatively small number of individuals in the TCR sequencing and HLA analysis was acknowledged by the study.

Germline V gene data show CDR1 as MNHEY and CDR2 as SVGEGT. Unmatched junction bases numbered 4, after V lost 4 bases and J lost 6 bases. The CDR3 consists of 13 residues. RNA totalling roughly 0.45 to 1 ug underwent reverse transcription with random hexamers. Across 54 Vbeta and 13 Jbeta, TCR beta CDR3 was amplified with immunoSEQ multiplex PCR. One entry per CDR3 protein results from TCRdb running MiXCR on the immunoSEQ multiplex PCR reads. The sample records about 300,000 distinct CDR3 sequences, approximately 89% being singletons. The chain employs TRBV6-2 or TRBV6-3 and TRBJ2-7; TRBD1 agrees at 9 bases. The clonotype originates from a human donor with multiple sclerosis. The sample was CD8+ T cells from PBMCs. The CDR3 DNA reads as TGTGCCAGCAGTTCCGGGACAGGGCTCGAGCAGTACTTC. Encoded protein: CASSSGTGLEQYF.